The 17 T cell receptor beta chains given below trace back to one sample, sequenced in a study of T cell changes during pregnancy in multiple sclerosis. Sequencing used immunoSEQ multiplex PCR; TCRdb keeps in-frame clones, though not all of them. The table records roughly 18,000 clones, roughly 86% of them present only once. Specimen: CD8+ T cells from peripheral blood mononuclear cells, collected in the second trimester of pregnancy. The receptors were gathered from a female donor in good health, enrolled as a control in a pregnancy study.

The CDR3 DNA is TGTGCCAGCAGTTACTCTTGGACAGCAACTAATGAAAAACTGTTTTTT. This sequence encodes CASSYSWTATNEKLFF. The chain uses TRBV6-5 and TRBJ1-4, with D tentatively TRBD1 (6 bases). There are 16 residues in the CDR3. The V end was cut by 0 bases, the J end by 0 bases, with 8 bases between. The germline gives CDR1 MNHEY, CDR2 SVGAGI.

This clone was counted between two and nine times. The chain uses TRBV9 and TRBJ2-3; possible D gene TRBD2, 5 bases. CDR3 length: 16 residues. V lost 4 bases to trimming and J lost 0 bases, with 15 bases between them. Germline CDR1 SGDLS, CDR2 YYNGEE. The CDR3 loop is CASSPQRSTSTDTQYF. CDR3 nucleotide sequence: TGTGCCAGCAGCCCCCAGCGGTCTACTAGCACAGATACGCAGTATTTT. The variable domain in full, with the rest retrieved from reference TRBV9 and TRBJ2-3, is DSGVTQTPKHLITATGQRVTLRCSPRSGDLSVYWYQQSLDQGLQFLIQYYNGEERAKGNILERFSAQQFPDLHSELNLSSLELGDSALYFCASSPQRSTSTDTQYFGPGTRLTVL.

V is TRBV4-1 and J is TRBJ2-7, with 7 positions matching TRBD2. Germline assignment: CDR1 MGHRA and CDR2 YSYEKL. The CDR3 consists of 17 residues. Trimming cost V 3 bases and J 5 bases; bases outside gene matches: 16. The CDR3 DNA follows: TGCGCCAGCAGCCAGATGGTCGTTCGTCAGCGGGGCCACGAGCAGTACTTC. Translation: CASSQMVVRQRGHEQYF.

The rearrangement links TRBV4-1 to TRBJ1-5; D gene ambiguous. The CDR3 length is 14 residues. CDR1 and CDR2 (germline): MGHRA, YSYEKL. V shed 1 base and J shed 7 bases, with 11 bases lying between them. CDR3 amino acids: CASSQAVREQPQHF. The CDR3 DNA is TGCGCCAGCAGCCAAGCAGTGCGGGAGCAGCCCCAGCATTTT.

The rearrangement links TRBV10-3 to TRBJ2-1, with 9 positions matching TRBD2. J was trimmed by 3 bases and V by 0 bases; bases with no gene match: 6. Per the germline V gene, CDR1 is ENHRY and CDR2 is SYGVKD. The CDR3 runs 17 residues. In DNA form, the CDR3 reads TGTGCCATCAGTGAGTCGGGGCGGGGGGGCCTCTACAATGAGCAGTTCTTC. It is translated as CAISESGRGGLYNEQFF.

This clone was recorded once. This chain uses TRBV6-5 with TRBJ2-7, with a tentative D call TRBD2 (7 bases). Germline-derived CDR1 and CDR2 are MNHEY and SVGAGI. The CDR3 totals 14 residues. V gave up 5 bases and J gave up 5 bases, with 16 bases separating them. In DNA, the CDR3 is TGTGCCAGCAGTACTCTGGGGGGGGACAACGAGCAGTACTTC. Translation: CASSTLGGDNEQYF.

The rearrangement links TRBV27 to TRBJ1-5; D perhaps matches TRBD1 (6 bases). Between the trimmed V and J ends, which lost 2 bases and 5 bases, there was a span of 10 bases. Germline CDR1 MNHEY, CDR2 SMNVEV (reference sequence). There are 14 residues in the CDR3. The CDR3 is CASSLQGKDQPQHF. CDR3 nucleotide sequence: TGTGCCAGCAGTTTACAGGGGAAGGATCAGCCCCAGCATTTT.

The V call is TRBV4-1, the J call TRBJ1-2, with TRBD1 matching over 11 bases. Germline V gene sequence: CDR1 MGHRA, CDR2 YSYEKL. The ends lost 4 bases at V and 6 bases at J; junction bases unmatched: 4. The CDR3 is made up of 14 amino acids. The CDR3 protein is CASSPGQGADGYTF. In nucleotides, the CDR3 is TGCGCCAGCAGCCCCGGACAGGGGGCCGATGGCTACACCTTC.

CDR3 amino acids: CASSSPLAANTGELFF. The CDR3 nucleotides are TGTGCCAGCAGCTCCCCCCTAGCGGCGAACACCGGGGAGCTGTTTTTT. The chain employs TRBV7-2 and TRBJ2-2; 7 bases align to TRBD2. This CDR3 is built from 16 residues. Germline V lookup: CDR1 SGHTA, CDR2 FQGNSA. With 4 bases clipped from V and 0 bases from J, the junction kept 5 bases outside the gene matches.

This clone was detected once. The DNA of the CDR3 is TGTGCCAGCAGTTTAGAGGAACCGAGCTACACCTTC. Protein: CASSLEEPSYTF. The genes are TRBV28 and TRBJ1-2, with D hard to call. The V and J ends lost 2 bases and 9 bases respectively, with 10 bases between them. Germline loops: CDR1 MDHEN, CDR2 SYDVKM. CDR3 length: 12 residues.

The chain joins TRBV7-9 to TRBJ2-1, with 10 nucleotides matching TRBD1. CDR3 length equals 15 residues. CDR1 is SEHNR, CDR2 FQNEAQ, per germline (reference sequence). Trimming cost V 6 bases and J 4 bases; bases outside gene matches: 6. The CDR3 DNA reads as TGTGCCAGCAGTCCTCGGGACAGGGGATACAATGAGCAGTTCTTC. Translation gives CASSPRDRGYNEQFF.

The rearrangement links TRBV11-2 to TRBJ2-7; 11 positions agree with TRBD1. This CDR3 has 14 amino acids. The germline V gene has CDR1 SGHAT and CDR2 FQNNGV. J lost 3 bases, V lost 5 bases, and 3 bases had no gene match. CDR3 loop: CASSAGQGDYEQYF. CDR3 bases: TGTGCCAGCAGCGCGGGACAGGGGGACTACGAGCAGTACTTC.

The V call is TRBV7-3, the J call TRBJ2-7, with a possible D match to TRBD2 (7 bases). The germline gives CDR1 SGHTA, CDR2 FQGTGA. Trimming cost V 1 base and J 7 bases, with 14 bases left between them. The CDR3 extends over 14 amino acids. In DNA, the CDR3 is TGTGCCAGCAGCTTAAGGGGGGGCGACCGGGAGCAGTACTTC. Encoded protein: CASSLRGGDREQYF.

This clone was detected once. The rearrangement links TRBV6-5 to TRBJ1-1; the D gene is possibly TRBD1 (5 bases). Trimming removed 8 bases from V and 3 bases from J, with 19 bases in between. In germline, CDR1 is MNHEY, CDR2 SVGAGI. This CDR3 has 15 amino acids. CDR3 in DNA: TGTGCCAGCGCTTCCCCCCCAGGGTTGGACACTGAAGCTTTCTTT. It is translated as CASASPPGLDTEAFF.

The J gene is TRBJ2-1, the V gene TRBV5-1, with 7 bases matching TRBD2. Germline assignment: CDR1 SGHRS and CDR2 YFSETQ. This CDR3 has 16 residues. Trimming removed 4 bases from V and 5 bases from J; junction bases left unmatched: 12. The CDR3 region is CASSLEGARGNNEQFF. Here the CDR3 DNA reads TGCGCCAGCAGCCTGGAGGGAGCGCGGGGGAACAATGAGCAGTTCTTC.

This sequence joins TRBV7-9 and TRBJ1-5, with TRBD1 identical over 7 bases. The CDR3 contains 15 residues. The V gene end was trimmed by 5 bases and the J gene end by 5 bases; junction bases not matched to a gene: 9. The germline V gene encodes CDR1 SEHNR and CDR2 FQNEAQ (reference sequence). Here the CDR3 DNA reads TGTGCCAGCAGCCCGACAGGGAAGGGCCATCAGCCCCAGCATTTT. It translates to CASSPTGKGHQPQHF.

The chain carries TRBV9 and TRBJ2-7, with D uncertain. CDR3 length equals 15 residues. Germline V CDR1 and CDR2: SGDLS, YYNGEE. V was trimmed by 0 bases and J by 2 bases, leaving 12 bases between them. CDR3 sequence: CASSVGNRPPYEQYF. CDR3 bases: TGTGCCAGCAGCGTAGGTAACAGACCACCCTACGAGCAGTACTTC.